Presented here are 27 T cell receptor beta chains from one specimen sequenced in a study of cytomegalovirus exposure and HLA in healthy donors. Sequencing used immunoSEQ multiplex PCR; TCRdb keeps in-frame clones, though not all of them. The data show about 160,000 clones, around 82% seen once. Sample: PBMCs. These TCRs come from a man aged 25-45 years in good health and CMV-seropositive.

This chain uses TRBV7-9 with TRBJ2-1, with 8 bases aligning to TRBD2. V lost 8 bases, J lost 10 bases, and 16 bases stayed unmatched. Germline CDR1 and CDR2: SEHNR and FQNEAQ (reference sequence). The CDR3 contains 15 residues. CDR3 in amino acids: CASVGLAGGFGEQFF. DNA of the CDR3: TGTGCCAGCGTGGGTTTGGCGGGAGGTTTCGGGGAGCAGTTCTTC.

The gene calls are TRBV5-1 and TRBJ2-6; D call uncertain. The CDR3 consists of 15 residues. Germline V gene data show CDR1 as SGHRS and CDR2 as YFSETQ. V was cut by 2 bases and J by 4 bases, with 10 bases left in between. In nucleotides, the CDR3 is TGCGCCAGCAGCTTTAGCCTACCCGGGGCCAACGTCCTGACTTTC. Its protein product is CASSFSLPGANVLTF. The full variable domain, rest sourced from reference TRBV5-1 and TRBJ2-6, is KAGVTQTPRYLIKTRGQQVTLSCSPISGHRSVSWYQQTPGQGLQFLFEYFSETQRNKGNFPGRFSGRQFSNSRSEMNVSTLELGDSALYLCASSFSLPGANVLTFGAGSRLTVL.

The chain uses TRBV7-2 and TRBJ2-5, with TRBD1 identical over 8 bases. The CDR3 contains 15 residues. Per germline, CDR1 SGHTA and CDR2 FQGNSA. J lost 5 bases, V lost 0 bases, and 5 bases had no gene match. The CDR3 coding sequence is TGTGCCAGCAGCTTAGCGAGCCACAGGGGGGAGACCCAGTACTTC. Its protein is CASSLASHRGETQYF.

V usage is TRBV30 and J usage is TRBJ2-7; D is ambiguous. CDR1 is GTSNPN, CDR2 SVGIG, per germline (reference sequence). CDR3 length: 13 residues. Trimming shortened V by 7 bases and J by 4 bases, and 17 bases separated the two germline ends. The DNA of the CDR3 is TGTGCCTCCAAATCCCCTAATTCTTACGAGCAGTACTTC. As protein: CASKSPNSYEQYF.

The chain combines TRBV29-1 with TRBJ1-2, with TRBD1 matching 9 bases. Losses at the gene ends were 4 bases for V and 5 bases for J; bases not matched to a gene: 5. The V gene's germline CDR1 is SQVTM and CDR2 ANQGSEA. The CDR3 length is 13 residues. The CDR3 reads CSVVGQGRYGYTF. CDR3 nucleotide sequence: TGCAGCGTTGTTGGACAGGGGCGATATGGCTACACCTTC.

This chain connects TRBV6-5 to TRBJ1-5, with D tentatively TRBD1 (6 bases). CDR3 length: 14 amino acids. Deletions cut 8 bases from V and 0 bases from J, with 11 bases between. CDR1 and CDR2 from the germline V gene are MNHEY and SVGAGI. CDR3: CASGRTASNQPQHF. CDR3 DNA sequence: TGTGCCAGCGGCCGGACAGCTAGCAATCAGCCCCAGCATTTT.

The chain is built from TRBV6-6 and TRBJ2-7; 7 bases align to TRBD2. The CDR3 sequence is 11 residues long. Germline CDR1 is MNHNY and CDR2 is SVGAGI (reference sequence). V lost 8 bases to trimming and J lost 3 bases; unmatched junction nucleotides: 1. CDR3 nucleotides: TGTGCCAGCGGGGGGGGCTACGAGCAGTACTTC. Its protein is CASGGGYEQYF.

The J gene is TRBJ1-1, the V gene TRBV7-3; D uncertain. Germline-derived CDR1 and CDR2 are SGHTA and FQGTGA. The CDR3 loop spans 15 amino acids. The V end was cut by 4 bases, the J end by 1 base, with 13 bases between. As DNA, the CDR3 is TGTGCCAGCAGCTCGCCATCCGAGGAGAACACTGAAGCTTTCTTT. Translating it yields CASSSPSEENTEAFF.

This chain uses TRBV18 with TRBJ1-1; D ambiguous. There are 17 residues in the CDR3. The ends were cut back, 2 bases at V and 1 base at J, with 17 bases in the middle. CDR1 is KGHSH, CDR2 LQKENI, per germline. This chain's CDR3 is CASSPNFAGGRNTEAFF. The CDR3 coding sequence is TGTGCCAGCTCACCAAATTTCGCCGGAGGGAGGAACACTGAAGCTTTCTTT.

J is TRBJ1-5 and V is TRBV6-5, with TRBD1 identical over 8 bases. The CDR3 covers 14 residues. Losses at the gene ends were 6 bases for V and 6 bases for J; bases not matched to a gene: 7. In germline, CDR1 is MNHEY, CDR2 SVGAGI. The CDR3 spells CASRDGQGSQPQHF. In nucleotides, the CDR3 is TGTGCCAGCAGGGACGGACAGGGAAGTCAGCCCCAGCATTTT.

J is TRBJ2-5 and V is TRBV19, with 7 positions matching TRBD2. The CDR3 contains 14 residues. Unmatched junction bases numbered 4, after V lost 5 bases and J lost 1 base. CDR1 LNHDA and CDR2 SQIVND come from the germline V gene (reference sequence). In nucleotides, the CDR3 is TGTGCCAGTAGTTGGGGACTACTCCAAGAGACCCAGTACTTC. Its protein product is CASSWGLLQETQYF.

With respect to this clone: One end of the junction fails to match germline, which may point to a read error. This chain uses TRBV10-2 with TRBJ2-7; no firm D call. The germline CDR1 and CDR2 sequences are WSHSY and SAAADI. The CDR3 runs 10 residues. CDR3 residues: CASRDGEQYF. The CDR3 bases are TGCGCCAGCCGTGACGGCGAGCAGTACTTC.

A single count supports this clone. CDR3 residues: CASSLQRGATNEQFF. CDR3 DNA: TGCGCCAGCAGCTTGCAGCGGGGGGCCACCAATGAGCAGTTCTTC. The chain links TRBV5-1 to TRBJ2-1, with 9 nucleotides matching TRBD2. Per germline, CDR1 SGHRS and CDR2 YFSETQ. The V and J ends lost 1 base and 6 bases, in that order; junction bases with no gene match: 5. This CDR3 spans 15 amino acids.

The chain employs TRBV30 and TRBJ2-3; D possibly corresponds to TRBD1 (5 bases). Germline assignment: CDR1 GTSNPN and CDR2 SVGIG (reference sequence). CDR3 length: 13 residues. The ends were cut back, 1 base at V and 4 bases at J, with 9 bases in the middle. The CDR3 region is CAWSGVGADTQYF. CDR3 in DNA: TGTGCCTGGAGTGGGGTAGGGGCAGATACGCAGTATTTT.

The chain joins TRBV5-4 to TRBJ1-2, with a possible D match to TRBD1 (5 bases). Looked up from germline, CDR1 is SGHNT and CDR2 is YYREEE (reference sequence). Trimming cost V 0 bases and J 8 bases, with 14 bases left between them. There are 14 residues in the CDR3. CDR3 DNA sequence: TGTGCCAGCAGCTTGGGCGGGGGTTATTTGGGCTACACCTTC. Its protein is CASSLGGGYLGYTF. The full variable domain, rest sourced from reference TRBV5-4 and TRBJ1-2, is ETGVTQSPTHLIKTRGQQVTLRCSSQSGHNTVSWYQQALGQGPQFIFQYYREEENGRGNFPPRFSGLQFPNYSSELNVNALELDDSALYLCASSLGGGYLGYTFGSGTRLTVV.

In this sample, this clone turned up a few times. Because the CDR3 is missing its conserved closing phenylalanine or tryptophan, this is likely a read error. It is unclear where the CDR3 begins or ends on the DNA, so no DNA is shown, and the CDR3 is as TCRdb lists it. The rearrangement uses TRBV2 and TRBJ1-1; TRBD1 is taken as the D call from the table, unchecked against the DNA. The CDR3 is 12 amino acids long, termini counted. In germline, CDR1 is SNHLY, CDR2 FYNNEI. The CDR3 loop reads CASSEQGSRSVT.

This rearrangement joins TRBV28 to TRBJ2-7; D may be TRBD1 (7 bases). V dropped 1 base and J dropped 5 bases, with 15 bases sitting between them. The germline V gene encodes CDR1 MDHEN and CDR2 SYDVKM. The CDR3 contains 15 residues. CDR3 in DNA: TGTGCCAGCAGTTTATCTAGGAGGGGGCGCAACGAGCAGTACTTC. Translating it yields CASSLSRRGRNEQYF.

The rearrangement uses TRBV7-3 and TRBJ2-3; D might be TRBD2 (5 bases). V lost 5 bases, J lost 0 bases, and 18 bases lay in between. The CDR3 has 17 amino acids. CDR1 is SGHTA and CDR2 is FQGTGA in the germline V gene. The CDR3 reads CASSLVPGLISTDTQYF. The CDR3 coding sequence is TGTGCCAGCAGCCTCGTTCCCGGACTCATTAGCACAGATACGCAGTATTTT.

This clone was detected once. V and J are TRBV5-1 and TRBJ2-5; a possible D gene is TRBD2 (7 bases). This CDR3 comprises 16 residues. CDR1 and CDR2 (germline): SGHRS, YFSETQ. The ends were cut back, 3 bases at V and 5 bases at J, with 20 bases in the middle. CDR3 sequence reads: CASSSGSSGGGETQYF. In nucleotides, the CDR3 is TGCGCCAGCAGCTCGGGGTCTTCGGGGGGCGGTGAGACCCAGTACTTC.

CDR3 in amino acids: CASSPIVNQPQHF. CDR3 in DNA: TGTGCCAGCAGTCCTATCGTCAATCAGCCCCAGCATTTT. The genes are TRBV6-5 and TRBJ1-5, with D uncertain. Germline assignment: CDR1 MNHEY and CDR2 SVGAGI. The V and J ends lost 5 bases and 3 bases respectively, with 8 bases between them. The CDR3 extends over 13 amino acids.

This clone was seen only a few times. This chain joins TRBV19 and TRBJ1-5; 10 bases align to TRBD1. This CDR3 is built from 18 residues. Per the germline V gene, CDR1 is LNHDA and CDR2 is SQIVND (reference sequence). V dropped 7 bases and J dropped 1; count of bases not matched to a gene: 13. Here the CDR3 DNA reads TGTGCCAGTAAGGGGGAGACAGGGGGCGCGGTGAGCAATCAGCCCCAGCATTTT. As protein: CASKGETGGAVSNQPQHF.

This clone was seen just once. This chain connects TRBV9 to TRBJ2-7; tentatively, D is TRBD1 (6 bases). Trimming left V 2 bases short and J 2 bases short, with 14 bases between. This CDR3 is 15 amino acids long. In germline, CDR1 is SGDLS, CDR2 YYNGEE. In nucleotides, the CDR3 is TGTGCCAGCAGCGTCCATGGGGGACACACCTACGAGCAGTACTTC. Protein sequence: CASSVHGGHTYEQYF.

The V call is TRBV6-6, the J call TRBJ1-2, with 8 bases matching TRBD1. The CDR3 totals 13 residues. Germline CDR1 and CDR2: MNHNY and SVGAGI (reference sequence). With V trimmed by 5 bases and J by 7 bases, 6 bases remained unmatched. The CDR3 DNA follows: TGTGCCAGCAGTCCACAGGGGGGGGCTGGCTACACCTTC. Its translation: CASSPQGGAGYTF.

About this clone itself: Compared with germline, one end of the junction differs, possibly owing to a read error. The chain combines TRBV5-8 with TRBJ2-7, with unresolved D. This CDR3 is 13 amino acids long. The germline V gene has CDR1 SGHTS and CDR2 YDEGEE. As DNA, the CDR3 is TGTGCCAGCAGCTTTAAAACCGGGTCCCAGCCCCATTTC. Amino acids: CASSFKTGSQPHF. The full variable domain, its missing parts supplied by reference TRBV5-8 and TRBJ2-7, is EAGVTQSPTHLIKTRGQQATLRCSPISGHTSVYWYQQALGLGLQFLLWYDEGEERNRGNFPPRFSGRQFPNYSSELNVNALELEDSALYLCASSFKTGSQPHFGPGTRLTVT.

This clone was counted only a few times. The chain employs TRBV2 and TRBJ2-7; a possible D gene is TRBD2 (5 bases). V shed 4 bases and J shed 2 bases, with 15 bases lying between them. The CDR3 has 15 amino acids. Germline assignment: CDR1 SNHLY and CDR2 FYNNEI. The CDR3, as DNA: TGTGCCAGCAGTGGAATTGCGGGCACACCCTACGAGCAGTACTTC. Its translation: CASSGIAGTPYEQYF.

This rearrangement joins TRBV5-4 to TRBJ1-4, with TRBD1 identical over 10 bases. V was clipped by 4 bases and J by 5 bases; unmatched bases: 2. The V gene's germline CDR1 is SGHNT and CDR2 YYREEE (reference sequence). The CDR3 runs 14 residues. CDR3 loop: CASSGQGGNEKLFF. The CDR3 DNA follows: TGTGCCAGCAGCGGACAGGGGGGGAATGAAAAACTGTTTTTT.

There are a few counts of this clone. This rearrangement joins TRBV2 to TRBJ2-7; possible D gene TRBD2, 6 bases. Germline CDR1 and CDR2: SNHLY and FYNNEI. CDR3 length: 12 residues. The V and J ends lost 4 bases and 7 bases respectively, with 11 bases between them. The CDR3 bases are TGTGCCAGCAGTGTCGGAGGGCGGGAGCAGTACTTC. Protein: CASSVGGREQYF.